This T cell receptor (beta chain) was observed in a study of OX40 agonist ivuxolimab in advanced cancers. Background on the study: The group had a mean age of around 60 years, ranged from about 20 to 85, and was less than 85% male.

V lost 5 bases and J 2 bases, leaving 17 bases between the germline ends. CDR1 and CDR2 (germline): SQVTM, ANQGSEA. This CDR3 is built from 15 residues. Blood was sampled at baseline, cycle 4 day 1, and cycle 7 day 1. Study-wide points: Dosing at 0.1 to 3.0 mg/kg was accompanied by clonal expansion of CD4+ and CD8+ blood T cells by week 6. Part of the nonresponder group also had normalized T-cell clonal expansion that was low.

Method: immunoSEQ multiplex PCR; TCRdb's copy keeps in-frame clones and lacks some. Of 69,000 or so clones in the sample, roughly four fifths were seen once. About this clone: Antigen specificity is unknown.

This rearrangement joins TRBV29-1 to TRBJ2-3; D remains ambiguous. This clonotype originated in an adult with an advanced solid tumor such as melanoma, head and neck, liver or kidney cancer. This sample comprised CD4+ or CD8+ T cells sorted from blood, obtained in a trial of the OX40 agonist ivuxolimab. This chain's CDR3 is CSVTKRHDITDTQYF. CDR3 sequence (DNA): TGCAGCGTTACCAAACGGCACGACATCACAGATACGCAGTATTTT.